The 23 T cell receptor beta chains below all came from one sample that was sequenced in a study of T cell responses to AZD1222 COVID-19 vaccine. TCRdb's table, derived via immunoSEQ multiplex PCR, lists solely in-frame clones and lacks some. The table lists around 120,000 clones, roughly nine tenths of them singletons. Sample: peripheral blood, taken on day 0 of AZD1222 vaccination. These receptors all stem from an adult in good health.

The gene calls are TRBV11-3 and TRBJ1-5; D is uncertain. Per the germline V gene, CDR1 is SGHNT and CDR2 is YENEEA. V lost 3 bases, J lost 7 bases, and 7 bases lay in between. CDR3 length: 12 residues. As DNA, the CDR3 is TGTGCCAGCAGCTTCGCCCGCCAGCCCCAGCATTTT. Protein sequence: CASSFARQPQHF.

The chain combines TRBV7-3 with TRBJ2-6; a possible D gene is TRBD2 (5 bases). CDR3 length: 16 amino acids. V gave up 7 bases and J gave up 2 bases, with 15 bases separating them. The germline V gene has CDR1 SGHTA and CDR2 FQGTGA. The CDR3 nucleotides are TGTGCCAGCACAAACGCCGGGGTACCTGGGGCCAACGTCCTGACTTTC. This translates into CASTNAGVPGANVLTF.

V and J are TRBV28 and TRBJ2-3; no reliable D call. V was cut by 5 bases and J by 2 bases, with 17 bases left in between. CDR1 is MDHEN and CDR2 is SYDVKM in the germline V gene. The CDR3 has 16 amino acids. For the CDR3, the DNA is TGTGCCAGCAGTCCTTCGTCACTCGGGTTCACAGATACGCAGTATTTT. As protein: CASSPSSLGFTDTQYF. The complete variable domain, with remaining parts taken from reference TRBV28 and TRBJ2-3, reads DVKVTQSSRYLVKRTGEKVFLECVQDMDHENMFWYRQDPGLGLRLIYFSYDVKMKEKGDIPEGYSVSREKKERFSLILESASTNQTSMYLCASSPSSLGFTDTQYFGPGTRLTVL.

This chain connects TRBV7-3 to TRBJ2-1; 9 bases are shared with TRBD2. Germline CDR1 reads SGHTA; CDR2 reads FQGTGA. The length of the CDR3 is 19 residues. V lost 5 bases, J lost 1 base, and 15 bases stayed unmatched. CDR3 coding DNA: TGTGCCAGCAGCCCTCGGAGGTTGTTAACTAGCGGGTCCTACAATGAGCAGTTCTTC. Amino acids: CASSPRRLLTSGSYNEQFF.

The chain is built from TRBV6-2 or TRBV6-3 and TRBJ2-1, with D possibly matching TRBD2 (6 bases). The CDR3 runs to 14 residues. Germline CDR1 reads MNHEY; CDR2 reads SVGEGT. V was shortened by 4 bases and J by 5 bases, with 12 bases between the two germline ends. CDR3 sequence: CASSFTGADNEQFF. DNA for the CDR3: TGTGCCAGCAGTTTCACGGGAGCGGACAATGAGCAGTTCTTC.

This chain uses TRBV19 with TRBJ2-2, with D uncertain. CDR3 length equals 16 residues. Trimming took 6 bases from V and 0 from J, leaving 14 bases between them. The V gene's germline CDR1 is LNHDA and CDR2 SQIVND (reference sequence). CDR3 DNA sequence: TGTGCCAGTAGCAAGCCCCCCTCCGCGAACACCGGGGAGCTGTTTTTT. As protein: CASSKPPSANTGELFF.

This CDR3 reads CASSTGTGELFF. The CDR3 nucleotides read TGTGCCAGCTCAACAGGGACCGGGGAGCTGTTTTTT. The rearrangement links TRBV7-9 to TRBJ2-2, with D possibly matching TRBD1 (6 bases). CDR1 is SEHNR and CDR2 is FQNEAQ in the germline V gene (reference sequence). Trimming took off 8 bases at V and 5 bases at J, with 9 bases between the two ends. This CDR3 region has 12 residues.

The chain uses TRBV29-1 and TRBJ1-1, with a possible D match to TRBD1 (5 bases). CDR1 is SQVTM, CDR2 ANQGSEA, per germline. The V end was cut by 5 bases, the J end by 7 bases, with 20 bases between. This CDR3 is 14 amino acids long. The DNA of the CDR3 is TGCAGCGTTTTATTCCGACAGACCGCCTTTGAAGCTTTCTTT. Amino acid sequence: CSVLFRQTAFEAFF.

The chain links TRBV3-1 (or the pseudogene TRBV3-2) to TRBJ1-1; no reliable D call. Trimming took 2 bases from V and 1 from J, leaving 14 bases between them. The CDR3 is 16 amino acids. CDR1 is LGHDT and CDR2 is YNNKEL in the germline V gene (reference sequence). CDR3 DNA: TGTGCCAGCAGCCAAAGACGGAAGGAACAGAACACTGAAGCTTTCTTT. Translation: CASSQRRKEQNTEAFF.

This clone was seen only once. The chain recombines TRBV15 with TRBJ2-6; the D gene is possibly TRBD2 (6 bases). Germline loops: CDR1 LNHNV, CDR2 YYDKDF (reference sequence). V lost 8 bases and J 0 bases, leaving 20 bases between the germline ends. This CDR3 region has 18 residues. The CDR3 sequence: CATSFQAGFSSGANVLTF. DNA of the CDR3: TGTGCCACCTCTTTTCAGGCGGGGTTTTCCTCTGGGGCCAACGTCCTGACTTTC.

V usage is TRBV4-3 and J usage is TRBJ2-7; 9 bases match TRBD1. Trimming cost V 4 bases and J 6 bases; bases outside gene matches: 7. Per the germline V gene, CDR1 is LGHNA and CDR2 is YSLEER. This CDR3 is built from 14 residues. The CDR3, as DNA: TGCGCCAGCAGCCGGACGGACAGGGGCGGCGAGCAGTACTTC. The encoded protein is CASSRTDRGGEQYF.

This chain links TRBV5-1 with TRBJ1-5; D not resolved. Between the trimmed V and J ends, which lost 1 base and 2 bases, there was a span of 10 bases. This CDR3 has 15 amino acids. Germline V gives CDR1 SGHRS, CDR2 YFSETQ. Here the CDR3 reads CASSLIGGGNQPQHF. The CDR3, as DNA: TGCGCCAGCAGCTTGATAGGCGGCGGCAATCAGCCCCAGCATTTT.

The chain combines TRBV6-5 with TRBJ2-4, with D hard to call. The CDR3 is 14 residues long. The V end was cut by 8 bases, the J end by 0 bases, with 11 bases between. Germline assignment: CDR1 MNHEY and CDR2 SVGAGI. CDR3 residues: CASPRPLAKNIQYF. As DNA, the CDR3 is TGTGCCAGCCCACGCCCGTTAGCCAAAAACATTCAGTACTTC.

This clone was seen a single time. This chain uses TRBV27 with TRBJ2-7; D is uncertain. Germline lookup yields CDR1 MNHEY and CDR2 SMNVEV (reference sequence). V lost 5 bases and J lost 2, with 10 bases in between. This CDR3 is 13 amino acids long. The CDR3 spells CASSLRPAYEQYF. In DNA, the CDR3 is TGTGCCAGCAGTCTCCGCCCCGCCTACGAGCAGTACTTC.

The chain is built from TRBV6-6 and TRBJ2-7; 8 bases are shared with TRBD1. CDR1 MNHNY and CDR2 SVGAGI come from the germline V gene (reference sequence). The CDR3 has 12 amino acids. J gave up 7 bases and V 6 bases, and 5 bases lay outside the gene matches. CDR3 in DNA: TGTGCCAGCAGGCAGGGGGCGAGAGAGCAGTACTTC. This codes for CASRQGAREQYF.

This chain joins TRBV6-1 and TRBJ2-7, with a tentative D call TRBD1 (5 bases). V was shortened by 2 bases and J by 4 bases, with 12 bases between the two germline ends. The CDR3 is 14 amino acids. Germline assignment: CDR1 MNHNS and CDR2 SASEGT. The CDR3 DNA reads as TGTGCCAGCAGTGAAAGGGGCTGGGTGTACGAGCAGTACTTC. Its translation: CASSERGWVYEQYF.

The chain combines TRBV19 with TRBJ2-7; TRBD1 is a possible D gene (5 bases). Germline CDR1 and CDR2: LNHDA and SQIVND (reference sequence). The germline V and J ends were trimmed by 1 base and 3 bases, with 10 bases remaining between them. The CDR3 loop spans 14 amino acids. The chain's CDR3 is CASSIGGTDYEQYF. CDR3 DNA: TGTGCCAGTAGTATAGGGGGCACGGACTACGAGCAGTACTTC.

The J gene is TRBJ1-5, the V gene TRBV19; 10 nucleotides align to TRBD1. This CDR3 spans 16 amino acids. Germline CDR1 is LNHDA and CDR2 is SQIVND (reference sequence). V lost 6 bases and J lost 2; bases outside the gene matches: 7. The CDR3, as DNA: TGTGCCAGTAGAAAAACCGGGACAGGGGGCAATCAGCCCCAGCATTTT. It is translated as CASRKTGTGGNQPQHF.

The count of this clone is one. The chain joins TRBV19 to TRBJ1-6, with 8 bases that match TRBD1. The V gene end was trimmed by 6 bases and the J gene end by 9 bases; junction bases not matched to a gene: 4. Germline CDR1 LNHDA, CDR2 SQIVND (reference sequence). CDR3 length equals 13 residues. CDR3 sequence reads: CASSRQGSSPLHF. Written as DNA, the CDR3 is TGTGCCAGTAGCAGACAGGGGAGTTCACCCCTCCACTTT.

The chain joins TRBV4-1 to TRBJ2-3; 8 nucleotides align to TRBD1. V was clipped by 1 base and J by 2 bases; unmatched bases: 2. CDR3 length: 15 amino acids. Germline V CDR1 and CDR2: MGHRA, YSYEKL. The CDR3: CASSQVDRATDTQYF. CDR3 in DNA: TGCGCCAGCAGCCAAGTGGACAGGGCCACAGATACGCAGTATTTT.

The chain uses TRBV5-6 and TRBJ2-1; possibly TRBD2 for D (8 bases). CDR1 is SGHDT and CDR2 is YYEEEE in the germline V gene. This CDR3 spans 17 amino acids. Trimming stripped 5 bases from V and 6 bases from J, with 24 bases between. The CDR3 nucleotides read TGTGCCAGCAGTCCCCGGGAGGGGGCCCCCTTAACCAATGAGCAGTTCTTC. The encoded protein is CASSPREGAPLTNEQFF.

The rearrangement uses TRBV27 and TRBJ1-6; 8 nucleotides match TRBD1. CDR3 size: 13 residues. V lost 8 bases to trimming and J lost 9 bases; unmatched junction nucleotides: 6. The germline V gene encodes CDR1 MNHEY and CDR2 SMNVEV (reference sequence). CDR3 DNA sequence: TGTGCCAGCCAGACAGGGGCAACTTCACCCCTCCACTTT. Its translation is CASQTGATSPLHF.

This clone is medium-sized (0.01 to 0.1%) within its sample. This chain links TRBV28 with TRBJ1-2, with D hard to call. Germline V gene lookup returns CDR1 MDHEN and CDR2 SYDVKM. The CDR3 loop spans 14 amino acids. The V end lost 1 base, the J end lost 4 bases, and 10 bases lay between the germline ends. Here the CDR3 DNA reads TGTGCCAGCAGTTTATCCGGGAGCCCCTATGGCTACACCTTC. It encodes CASSLSGSPYGYTF.